This T cell receptor beta chain was sequenced in a study of molecular identifiers for immune sequencing clone quantification (dated by TCRdb to 2016 to 2019). For context, the study as a whole: For a replicate experiment, RNA from roughly 20,000 or 100,000 naive CD8 T cells was divided into five aliquots, and four of the five aliquots were sequenced. This methods study used CD8 T cells to benchmark TCR RNA copy counting and molecular-identifier clustering-based TCR repertoire sequencing (MIDCIRS). What the study reported, not specific to this receptor: Modeling indicated approximately 3.1 TCR RNA copies recovered per cell, compared with 9.5 to 10 by digital PCR, which implies a capture efficiency of about 27%. The naive libraries included spiked-in Jurkat TCR RNA (roughly nine copies' worth), and this RNA is not part of the donor repertoire. A single cell's worth of spiked-in Jurkat TCR RNA was reported detectable even among 850,000 to 1,000,000 naive CD8 T cells. In CMV-specific effector cells, clones with more than 20 RNA copies contained over 99% of molecules, whereas in naive cells such clones contained under 1% of molecules. Highly expanded clone sizes could be underestimated because identical TCR molecules may share a barcode. When barcode sub-clustering was not used, chimeric consensus sequences inflated TCR diversity, with chimeras reaching as high as 47%.

The germline V gene yields SGHAT for CDR1 and FQNNGV for CDR2. Spanning cysteine to phenylalanine, the CDR3 consists of 15 amino acids. The retained sequence is limited to the CDR3, 45 bases, with the frame set at the first base. The germline ends are 23 bases apart after V is trimmed by 8 bases and J by 6 bases. The receptor library was made with PCR. This sample was sequenced with a NextSeq 500. Bulk TCR libraries were prepared as previously described, using TCR primers listed in Table S5. Total RNA was purified with the Qiagen AllPrep DNA/RNA kit. Reads from multiple sequencing runs of the same library were pooled before analysis. From the authors' description of their analysis: Reads were retained only if their TCR constant sequence matched exactly, and those retained reads were trimmed to 150 nt and grouped according to their 12-nt molecular barcodes. Reads in each barcode group were sub-clustered using a 15% Levenshtein threshold, and a quality-weighted consensus sequence was built for each RNA molecule. Non-functional sequences were filtered out, along with any lower-count sequence sitting one edit away from another sequence. Based on fitting two negative binomial distributions, any barcode sub-cluster with under 20% of the maximum read count was discarded. TCRdb reprocessing: public reads trimmed at Q25 with fastp, clones called with MiXCR, in-frame beta chains kept. A single entry per CDR3 protein holds the most common genes and DNA from its merged rows. The V and J calls here are based on TCRdb, not the publication. For this sample the table gives about 630,000 distinct CDR3 sequences, of which roughly 23% were detected only once. 0.78% of the sample belongs to the ten largest clones.

This clonotype was counted many times. The antigen this receptor binds is unknown. One base away there is no much larger clone; base qualities are not given. Libraries of naive CD8 T cells were generated from roughly 20,000 to 1,000,000 sorted cells, with 10%, 30% or 50% of the purified RNA used. Naive CD8 T cells were FACS-sorted as CD8+CD4-CCR7+CD45RA+ on a BD FACSAria II into RLT Plus buffer. Nine to eleven TCR copies' worth of Jurkat RNA were spiked into about 20,000-1,100,000 naive CD8 T cell samples to test detection sensitivity. Enrichment of CD8 T cells was done with RosetteSep CD8+ T Cell Enrichment Cocktail plus Ficoll-Paque, and ACK red cell lysis came afterward.

The receptor was derived from a human donor in good health. Some libraries in this study had Jurkat cell RNA spiked in. The sample consisted of naive CD8+ T cells from blood, with Jurkat cell RNA spiked in. The label giving this sample's cell subset or site can be read as: FACS-sorted CD8+CD4-CCR7+CD45RA+ naive T cells. The receptor chain draws on TRBV11-2 and TRBJ2-7; the D gene is not confidently resolved. The encoded CDR3 is CASGDVGRLKPEQYF. The sequenced DNA: TGTGCCAGCGGAGATGTGGGCCGATTGAAGCCCGAGCAGTACTTC.